Shown below are 22 T cell receptor beta chains from a single sample sequenced in a study of Ad26.COV2.S vaccination and SARS-CoV-2 variants. Treatment defined: some 19 received Ad26.COV2.S at low or high dose, single or two shots; about 5 received placebo; per-sample allocation not given. After the first vaccine or placebo injection, samples were drawn on day 63. The table came from immunoSEQ multiplex PCR; TCRdb's copy has only in-frame clones and leaves some out. The table includes roughly 380,000 clones, about 85% detected once. The sequencing here drew on peripheral blood, taken in a trial of Ad26.COV2.S vaccine versus placebo. The receptors shown here come from a person aged 18 to 65 who received the Ad26.COV2.S COVID-19 vaccine or a placebo.

This clone was observed at least ten times. The chain has TRBV11-2 and TRBJ1-1, with D uncertain. Germline CDR1 is SGHAT and CDR2 is FQNNGV. V was trimmed by 4 bases and J by 1 base, leaving 13 bases between them. This CDR3 region has 15 residues. The CDR3 DNA is TGTGCCAGCAGCTCAACGGGTGCGGGGAACACTGAAGCTTTCTTT. Amino acid sequence: CASSSTGAGNTEAFF.

The chain is built from TRBV27 and TRBJ2-5, with no clear D. In germline, CDR1 is MNHEY, CDR2 SMNVEV (reference sequence). Trimming took 5 bases from V and 1 from J, leaving 11 bases between them. This CDR3 has 14 amino acids. CDR3 nucleotides: TGTGCCAGCAGTCGGTCGCACGGCCAAGAGACCCAGTACTTC. Translation gives CASSRSHGQETQYF.

The chain uses TRBV2 and TRBJ2-3; D unclear. Germline assignment: CDR1 SNHLY and CDR2 FYNNEI. Trimming removed 3 bases from V and 5 bases from J, with 6 bases in between. The CDR3 runs to 12 residues. In DNA, the CDR3 is TGTGCCAGCAGTGACTTTGGAGATACGCAGTATTTT. It is translated as CASSDFGDTQYF.

V gene TRBV18 combines with J gene TRBJ1-2; 8 nucleotides match TRBD1. Trimming removed 3 bases from V and 2 bases from J; junction bases left unmatched: 14. The CDR3 has 18 residues. Per germline, CDR1 KGHSH and CDR2 LQKENI. The chain's CDR3 is CASSPLTTGGGLNYGYTF. The CDR3 nucleotides are TGTGCCAGCTCACCCCTTACAACAGGGGGGGGCCTCAACTATGGCTACACCTTC.

V and J are TRBV3-1 (or the pseudogene TRBV3-2) and TRBJ1-4; D unresolved. Looked up from germline, CDR1 is LGHDT and CDR2 is YNNKEL (reference sequence). CDR3 length: 14 amino acids. V was shortened by 0 bases and J by 8 bases, with 10 bases between the two germline ends. The CDR3 reads CASSQDTLREKLFF. The CDR3 coding sequence is TGTGCCAGCAGCCAAGATACACTTCGGGAAAAACTGTTTTTT.

This sequence joins TRBV4-1 and TRBJ1-3; weak D call: TRBD1 (6 bases). V was shortened by 1 base and J by 1 base, with 8 bases between the two germline ends. Germline CDR1 reads MGHRA; CDR2 reads YSYEKL. The CDR3 is made up of 15 amino acids. The CDR3 nucleotides read TGCGCCAGCAGCCAAGCGGGACAATCTGGAAACACCATATATTTT. Its translation: CASSQAGQSGNTIYF.

The gene calls are TRBV6-5 and TRBJ1-5; unclear D gene. The V end lost 7 bases, the J end lost 5 bases, and 12 bases lay between the germline ends. Looked up from germline, CDR1 is MNHEY and CDR2 is SVGAGI. The CDR3 runs to 13 residues. CDR3 in amino acids: CASMKWEDQPQHF. The CDR3, as DNA: TGTGCCAGCATGAAGTGGGAGGATCAGCCCCAGCATTTT.

Turning to this clone: One end of the junction varies from germline; a read error may be responsible. The chain links TRBV7-2 to TRBJ2-5, with 7 bases identical to TRBD2. The CDR3 length is 13 residues. Germline values: CDR1 SGHTA, CDR2 FQGNSA. The CDR3 loop reads CASSVAGQETQYF. As DNA, the CDR3 is TGTGCCAGCAGCGTAGCGGGTCAAGAGACCCAGTACTTC.

V usage is TRBV10-2 and J usage is TRBJ2-2; unclear D gene. V was clipped by 7 bases and J by 6 bases, with 12 bases between them. Germline assignment: CDR1 WSHSY and CDR2 SAAADI. This CDR3 contains 13 residues. Written as DNA, the CDR3 is TGCGCCAGCACCGAATATCCGTCCGGGGAGCTGTTTTTT. As protein: CASTEYPSGELFF.

The rearrangement joins TRBV9 to TRBJ2-5; 9 bases align to TRBD2. The CDR3 consists of 13 residues. Losses at the gene ends were 4 bases for V and 4 bases for J; bases not matched to a gene: 2. Per the germline V gene, CDR1 is SGDLS and CDR2 is YYNGEE. In DNA, the CDR3 is TGTGCCAGCAGCTGGGGACTAGCAGAGACCCAGTACTTC. It encodes CASSWGLAETQYF. The full variable domain, completed using reference TRBV9 and TRBJ2-5, is DSGVTQTPKHLITATGQRVTLRCSPRSGDLSVYWYQQSLDQGLQFLIQYYNGEERAKGNILERFSAQQFPDLHSELNLSSLELGDSALYFCASSWGLAETQYFGPGTRLLVL.

This chain connects TRBV19 to TRBJ2-1; D is ambiguous. Germline V gene sequence: CDR1 LNHDA, CDR2 SQIVND (reference sequence). This CDR3 is built from 15 residues. Deletions cut 3 bases from V and 4 bases from J, with 13 bases between. The CDR3 DNA sequence: TGTGCCAGTAGTATCCCGATGGGCGCATACAATGAGCAGTTCTTC. This encodes CASSIPMGAYNEQFF.

The rearrangement joins TRBV6-1 to TRBJ1-2, with D hard to call. V was pared by 3 bases and J by 6 bases, with 8 bases between. Per germline, CDR1 MNHNS and CDR2 SASEGT. CDR3 size: 12 residues. The CDR3 coding sequence is TGTGCCAGCAGTGACAGGCGAGATGGCTACACCTTC. Translation gives CASSDRRDGYTF.

The gene calls are TRBV3-1 (or the pseudogene TRBV3-2) and TRBJ2-1, with 11 bases lining up with TRBD2. This CDR3 has 17 residues. Trimming took 4 bases from V and 3 from J; bases not matched to a gene: 8. Germline lookup yields CDR1 LGHDT and CDR2 YNNKEL (reference sequence). DNA for the CDR3: TGTGCCAGCAGCCTTCGACTAGCGGGGACCGACTACAATGAGCAGTTCTTC. Translating it yields CASSLRLAGTDYNEQFF.

This clone was observed once. The rearrangement uses TRBV4-3 and TRBJ2-1, with 14 bases that match TRBD2. The CDR3 runs 17 residues. Trimming took 2 bases from V and 2 from J; bases not matched to a gene: 2. Per germline, CDR1 LGHNA and CDR2 YSLEER. The CDR3 nucleotides read TGCGCCAGCAGCCAAAGGACTAGCGGGGGGCCCTACAATGAGCAGTTCTTC. This sequence encodes CASSQRTSGGPYNEQFF.

This sequence joins TRBV7-6 and TRBJ1-2; 8 nucleotides agree with TRBD1. In germline, CDR1 is SGHVS, CDR2 FNYEAQ. J gave up 7 bases and V 5 bases, and 12 bases lay outside the gene matches. The CDR3 sequence is 15 residues long. CDR3 amino acids: CASSPTQGAGTGYTF. The CDR3 DNA is TGTGCCAGCAGCCCGACTCAGGGGGCAGGTACTGGCTACACCTTC.

The V and J genes are TRBV5-1 and TRBJ2-1, with TRBD1 identical over 8 bases. V was clipped by 4 bases and J by 7 bases; unmatched bases: 7. Germline CDR1 and CDR2: SGHRS and YFSETQ. The CDR3 spans 14 residues. CDR3 nucleotide sequence: TGCGCCAGCAGCCCCTGGACAGGGAGTAATGAGCAGTTCTTC. Residues: CASSPWTGSNEQFF.

The rearrangement links TRBV12-5 to TRBJ1-2; D is perhaps TRBD1 (6 bases). Looked up from germline, CDR1 is LGHNT and CDR2 is FRNRAP. This CDR3 comprises 13 residues. V gave up 4 bases and J gave up 5 bases, with 11 bases separating them. The CDR3 sequence: CASGWDMAYGYTF. CDR3 bases: TGTGCTAGTGGTTGGGACATGGCATATGGCTACACCTTC.

V is TRBV6-5 and J is TRBJ2-5, with a tentative D call TRBD2 (5 bases). The CDR3 is made up of 15 amino acids. In germline, CDR1 is MNHEY, CDR2 SVGAGI. V dropped 6 bases and J dropped 9 bases, with 23 bases sitting between them. This chain's CDR3 is CASRAERTPLGAQYF. Here the CDR3 DNA reads TGTGCCAGCAGAGCAGAGCGGACCCCCCTTGGGGCCCAGTACTTC.

The chain carries TRBV30 and TRBJ2-5; no clear D gene. Trimming removed 5 bases at V and 3 bases at J, with 4 bases between. The V gene's germline CDR1 is GTSNPN and CDR2 SVGIG (reference sequence). The CDR3 sequence is 10 residues long. In DNA, the CDR3 is TGTGCCTGGGGAGAAGAGACCCAGTACTTC. This translates into CAWGEETQYF. Full variable domain (missing parts from reference TRBV30 and TRBJ2-5): SQTIHQWPATLVQPVGSPLSLECTVEGTSNPNLYWYRQAAGRGLQLLFYSVGIGQISSEVPQNLSASRPQDRQFILSSKKLLLSDSGFYLCAWGEETQYFGPGTRLLVL.

V and J are TRBV18 and TRBJ1-1, with D perhaps matching TRBD1 (5 bases). Germline loops: CDR1 KGHSH, CDR2 LQKENI. With 3 bases removed from V and 1 base from J, the gap between germline ends came to 9 bases. The CDR3 totals 14 residues. The CDR3 loop is CASSPPTENTEAFF. The CDR3 nucleotides are TGTGCCAGCTCACCTCCGACAGAGAACACTGAAGCTTTCTTT. The full variable domain, its missing parts supplied by reference TRBV18 and TRBJ1-1, is NAGVMQNPRHLVRRRGQEARLRCSPMKGHSHVYWYRQLPEEGLKFMVYLQKENIIDESGMPKERFSAEFPKEGPSILRIQQVVRGDSAAYFCASSPPTENTEAFFGQGTRLTVV.

The rearrangement uses TRBV3-1 (or the pseudogene TRBV3-2) and TRBJ2-3; a possible D gene is TRBD2 (6 bases). Per germline, CDR1 LGHDT and CDR2 YNNKEL (reference sequence). The CDR3 has 14 residues. V lost 1 base to trimming and J lost 4 bases, with 9 bases between them. CDR3: CASSQGGVPDTQYF. CDR3 bases: TGTGCCAGCAGCCAAGGGGGGGTTCCAGATACGCAGTATTTT.

V gene TRBV6-1 combines with J gene TRBJ2-3; tentatively, D is TRBD1 or TRBD2 (6 bases each). The CDR3 totals 18 residues. Germline loops: CDR1 MNHNS, CDR2 SASEGT. The V end was cut by 0 bases, the J end by 6 bases, with 22 bases between. The CDR3 coding sequence is TGTGCCAGCAGTGAAGCGCTTCTTTCGGGGGCCGAGCAGGATACGCAGTATTTT. This codes for CASSEALLSGAEQDTQYF.